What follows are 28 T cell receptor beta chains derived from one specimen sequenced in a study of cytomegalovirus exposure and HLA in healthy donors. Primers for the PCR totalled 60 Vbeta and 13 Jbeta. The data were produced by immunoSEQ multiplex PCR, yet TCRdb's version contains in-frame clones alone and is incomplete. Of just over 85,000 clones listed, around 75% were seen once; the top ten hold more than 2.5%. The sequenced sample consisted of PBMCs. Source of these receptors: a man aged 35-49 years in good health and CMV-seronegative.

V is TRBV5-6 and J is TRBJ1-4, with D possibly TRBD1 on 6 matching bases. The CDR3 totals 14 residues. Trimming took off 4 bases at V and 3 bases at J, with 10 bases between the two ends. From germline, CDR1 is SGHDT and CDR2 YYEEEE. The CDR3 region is CASSLGGPNEKLFF. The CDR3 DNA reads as TGTGCCAGCAGCCTGGGGGGGCCTAATGAAAAACTGTTTTTT.

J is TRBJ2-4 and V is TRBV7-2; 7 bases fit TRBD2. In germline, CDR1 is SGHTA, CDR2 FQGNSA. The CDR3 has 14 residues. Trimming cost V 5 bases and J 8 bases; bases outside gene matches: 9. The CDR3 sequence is CASSRQRGDYIQYF. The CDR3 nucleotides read TGTGCCAGCAGCCGCCAGCGGGGAGATTACATTCAGTACTTC.

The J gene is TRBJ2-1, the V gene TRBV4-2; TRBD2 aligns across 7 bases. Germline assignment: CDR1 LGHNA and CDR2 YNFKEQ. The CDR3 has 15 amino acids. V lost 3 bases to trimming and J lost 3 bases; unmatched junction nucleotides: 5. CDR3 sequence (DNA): TGTGCCAGCAGCCAGGCGGGGGAAAACTACAATGAGCAGTTCTTC. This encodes CASSQAGENYNEQFF.

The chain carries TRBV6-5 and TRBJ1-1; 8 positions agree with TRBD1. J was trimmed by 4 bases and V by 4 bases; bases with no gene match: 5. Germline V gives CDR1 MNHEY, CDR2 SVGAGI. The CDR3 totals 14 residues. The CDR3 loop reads CASSLQGVGTEAFF. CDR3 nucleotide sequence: TGTGCCAGCAGTTTACAGGGGGTCGGCACTGAAGCTTTCTTT.

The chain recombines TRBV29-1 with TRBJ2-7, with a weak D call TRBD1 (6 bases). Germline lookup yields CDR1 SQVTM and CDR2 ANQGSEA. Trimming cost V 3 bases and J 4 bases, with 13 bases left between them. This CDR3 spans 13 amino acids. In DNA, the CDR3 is TGCAGCGTTGAGCCGGCAGGGGCGTACGAGCAGTACTTC. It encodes CSVEPAGAYEQYF.

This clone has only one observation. CDR3 region: CASSSTLRQGVSGNTIYF. CDR3 DNA: TGTGCCAGCAGCTCGACCCTCCGACAGGGAGTAAGTGGAAACACCATATATTTT. The rearrangement joins TRBV2 to TRBJ1-3; 7 bases align to TRBD1. Looked up from germline, CDR1 is SNHLY and CDR2 is FYNNEI. With V trimmed by 6 bases and J by 3 bases, 17 bases remained unmatched. This CDR3 has 18 amino acids. Full variable domain (missing parts from reference TRBV2 and TRBJ1-3): EPEVTQTPSHQVTQMGQEVILRCVPISNHLYFYWYRQILGQKVEFLVSFYNNEISEKSEIFDDQFSVERPDGSNFTLKIRSTKLEDSAMYFCASSSTLRQGVSGNTIYFGEGSWLTVV.

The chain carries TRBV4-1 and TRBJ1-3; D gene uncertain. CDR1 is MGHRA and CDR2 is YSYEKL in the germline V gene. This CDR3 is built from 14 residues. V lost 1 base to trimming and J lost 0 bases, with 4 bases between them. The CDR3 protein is CASSQGSSGNTIYF. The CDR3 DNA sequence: TGCGCCAGCAGCCAAGGTAGCTCTGGAAACACCATATATTTT.

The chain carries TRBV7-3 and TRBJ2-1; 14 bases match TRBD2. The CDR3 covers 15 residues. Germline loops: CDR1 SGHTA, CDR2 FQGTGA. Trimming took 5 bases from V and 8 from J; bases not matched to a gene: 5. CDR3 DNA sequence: TGTGCCAGCAGCGAGACTAGCGGGGGGGGCTATGAGCAGTTCTTC. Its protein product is CASSETSGGGYEQFF.

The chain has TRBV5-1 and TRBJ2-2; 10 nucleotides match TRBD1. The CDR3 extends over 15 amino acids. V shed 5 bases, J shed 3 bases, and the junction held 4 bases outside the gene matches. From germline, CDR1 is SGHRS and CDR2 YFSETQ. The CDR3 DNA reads TGCGCCAGCAGATTGACAGGGGGCGACACCGGGGAGCTGTTTTTT. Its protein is CASRLTGGDTGELFF.

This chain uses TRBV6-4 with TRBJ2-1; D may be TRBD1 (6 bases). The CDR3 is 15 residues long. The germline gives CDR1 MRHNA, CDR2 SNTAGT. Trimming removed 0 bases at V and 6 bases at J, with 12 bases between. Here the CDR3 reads CASSDSGGLLNEQFF. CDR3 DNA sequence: TGTGCCAGCAGTGACTCAGGGGGTCTCCTCAATGAGCAGTTCTTC.

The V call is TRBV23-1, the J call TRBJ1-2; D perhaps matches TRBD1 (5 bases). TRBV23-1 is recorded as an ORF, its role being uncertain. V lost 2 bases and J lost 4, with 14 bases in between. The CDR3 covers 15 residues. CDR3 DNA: TGCGCCAGCAGTCAAACTGTGGGGCTCCTCTATGGCTACACCTTC. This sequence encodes CASSQTVGLLYGYTF.

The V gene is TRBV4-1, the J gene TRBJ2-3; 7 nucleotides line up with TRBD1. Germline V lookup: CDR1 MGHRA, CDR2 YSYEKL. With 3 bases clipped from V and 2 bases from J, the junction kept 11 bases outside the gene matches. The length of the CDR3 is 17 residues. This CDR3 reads CASSHQQGPALTDTQYF. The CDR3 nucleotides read TGCGCCAGCAGCCATCAACAGGGGCCGGCTCTCACAGATACGCAGTATTTT.

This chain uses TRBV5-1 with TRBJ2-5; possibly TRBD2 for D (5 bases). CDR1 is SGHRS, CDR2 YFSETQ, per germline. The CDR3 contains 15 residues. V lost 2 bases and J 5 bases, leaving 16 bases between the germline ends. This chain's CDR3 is CASSFSPGKPETQYF. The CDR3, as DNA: TGCGCCAGCAGCTTTTCTCCCGGGAAGCCCGAGACCCAGTACTTC.

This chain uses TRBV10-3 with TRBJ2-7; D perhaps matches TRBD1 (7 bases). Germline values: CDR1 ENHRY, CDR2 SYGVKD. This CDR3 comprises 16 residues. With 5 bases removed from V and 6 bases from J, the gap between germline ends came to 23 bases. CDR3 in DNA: TGTGCCATCAGTTGGACAGGAACTGGGGGGCCTAGCGAGCAGTACTTC. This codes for CAISWTGTGGPSEQYF.

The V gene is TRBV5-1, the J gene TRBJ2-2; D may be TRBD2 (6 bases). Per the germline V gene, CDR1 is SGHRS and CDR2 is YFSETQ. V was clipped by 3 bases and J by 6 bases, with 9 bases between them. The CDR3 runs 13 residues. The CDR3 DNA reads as TGCGCCAGCAGCTGGACGGGAGCCGGGGAGCTGTTTTTT. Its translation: CASSWTGAGELFF. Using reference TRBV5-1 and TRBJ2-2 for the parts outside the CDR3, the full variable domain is KAGVTQTPRYLIKTRGQQVTLSCSPISGHRSVSWYQQTPGQGLQFLFEYFSETQRNKGNFPGRFSGRQFSNSRSEMNVSTLELGDSALYLCASSWTGAGELFFGEGSRLTVL.

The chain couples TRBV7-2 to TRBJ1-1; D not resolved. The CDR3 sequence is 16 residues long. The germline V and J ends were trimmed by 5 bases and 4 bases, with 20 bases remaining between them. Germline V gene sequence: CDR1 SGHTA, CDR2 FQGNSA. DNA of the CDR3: TGTGCCAGCAGCCCGCATGGTTGGACTTCTGGCACTGAAGCTTTCTTT. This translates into CASSPHGWTSGTEAFF.

The CDR3 loop reads CASSPESGPNTGELFF. The CDR3 DNA sequence: TGTGCCAGTAGTCCAGAGAGCGGGCCGAACACCGGGGAGCTGTTTTTT. This chain uses TRBV19 with TRBJ2-2, with D perhaps TRBD2 (6 bases). The CDR3 totals 16 residues. Trimming took off 5 bases at V and 0 bases at J, with 13 bases between the two ends. Per germline, CDR1 LNHDA and CDR2 SQIVND (reference sequence).

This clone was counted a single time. The CDR3 loop reads CASSLLIGQVDTEAFF. The CDR3 region has the DNA TGTGCCAGCAGCTTACTAATAGGACAGGTAGACACTGAAGCTTTCTTT. This chain joins TRBV7-9 and TRBJ1-1; TRBD1 matches 7 bases. The CDR3 spans 16 residues. Germline V gives CDR1 SEHNR, CDR2 FQNEAQ (reference sequence). V lost 2 bases, J lost 3 bases, and 9 bases stayed unmatched.

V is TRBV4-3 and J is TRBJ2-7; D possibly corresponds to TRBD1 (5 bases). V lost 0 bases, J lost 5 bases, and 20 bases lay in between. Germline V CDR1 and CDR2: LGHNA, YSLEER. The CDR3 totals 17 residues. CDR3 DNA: TGCGCCAGCAGCCAAGAATCCCCGCGGCAGGGTTACGACGAGCAGTACTTC. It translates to CASSQESPRQGYDEQYF.

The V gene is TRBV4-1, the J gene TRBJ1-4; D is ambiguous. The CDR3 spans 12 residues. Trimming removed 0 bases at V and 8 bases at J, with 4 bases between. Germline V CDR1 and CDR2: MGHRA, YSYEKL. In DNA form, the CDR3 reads TGCGCCAGCAGCCAAGACAAAGAAAAACTGTTTTTT. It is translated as CASSQDKEKLFF.

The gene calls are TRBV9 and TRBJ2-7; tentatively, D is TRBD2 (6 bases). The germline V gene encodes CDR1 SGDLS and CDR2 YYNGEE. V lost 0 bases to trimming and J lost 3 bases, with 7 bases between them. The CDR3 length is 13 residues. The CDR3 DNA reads TGTGCCAGCAGCGTAGACGGGGGCTACGAGCAGTACTTC. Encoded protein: CASSVDGGYEQYF.

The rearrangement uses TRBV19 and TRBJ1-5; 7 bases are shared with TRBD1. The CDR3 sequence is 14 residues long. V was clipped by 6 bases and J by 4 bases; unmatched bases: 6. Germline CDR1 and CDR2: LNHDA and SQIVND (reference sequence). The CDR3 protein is CASRRDSFNQPQHF. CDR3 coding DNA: TGTGCCAGTAGGAGGGACAGCTTTAATCAGCCCCAGCATTTT.

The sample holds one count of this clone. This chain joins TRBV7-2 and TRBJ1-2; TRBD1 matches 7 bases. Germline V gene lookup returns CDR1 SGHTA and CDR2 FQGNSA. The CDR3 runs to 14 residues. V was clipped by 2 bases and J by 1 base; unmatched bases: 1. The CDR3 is CASSLRDSNYGYTF. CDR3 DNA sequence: TGTGCCAGCAGCTTACGGGACAGTAACTATGGCTACACCTTC. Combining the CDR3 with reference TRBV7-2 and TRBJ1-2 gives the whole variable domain GAGVSQSPSNKVTEKGKDVELRCDPISGHTALYWYRQSLGQGLEFLIYFQGNSAPDKSGLPSDRFSAERTGGSVSTLTIQRTQQEDSAVYLCASSLRDSNYGYTFGSGTRLTVV.

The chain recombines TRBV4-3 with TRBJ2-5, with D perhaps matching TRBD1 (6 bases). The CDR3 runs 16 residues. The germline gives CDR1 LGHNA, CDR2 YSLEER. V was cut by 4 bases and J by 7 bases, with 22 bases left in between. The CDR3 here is CASSRGRGTFRGTQYF. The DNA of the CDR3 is TGCGCCAGCAGCCGCGGAAGGGGCACCTTCAGGGGGACCCAGTACTTC.

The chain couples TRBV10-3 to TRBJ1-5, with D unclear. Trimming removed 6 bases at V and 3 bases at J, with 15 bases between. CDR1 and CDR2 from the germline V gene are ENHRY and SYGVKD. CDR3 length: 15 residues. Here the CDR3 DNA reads TGTGCCATCAGGGCTGACAAATCTGACAATCAGCCCCAGCATTTT. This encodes CAIRADKSDNQPQHF.

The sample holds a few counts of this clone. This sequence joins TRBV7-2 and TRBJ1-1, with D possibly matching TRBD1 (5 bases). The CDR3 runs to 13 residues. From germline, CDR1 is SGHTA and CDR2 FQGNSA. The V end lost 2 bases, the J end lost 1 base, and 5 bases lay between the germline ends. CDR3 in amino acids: CASSLQGNTEAFF. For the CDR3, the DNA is TGTGCCAGCAGCTTACAGGGGAACACTGAAGCTTTCTTT.

The CDR3 is CASSPAGGGVPSGANVLTF. CDR3 coding DNA: TGTGCCAGCAGCCCCGCGGGAGGGGGCGTTCCCTCTGGGGCCAACGTCCTGACTTTC. The J gene is TRBJ2-6, the V gene TRBV7-3, with 9 bases matching TRBD2. This CDR3 has 19 amino acids. The trim removed 5 bases at V and 0 bases at J, leaving 11 bases unmatched. Germline V gives CDR1 SGHTA, CDR2 FQGTGA.

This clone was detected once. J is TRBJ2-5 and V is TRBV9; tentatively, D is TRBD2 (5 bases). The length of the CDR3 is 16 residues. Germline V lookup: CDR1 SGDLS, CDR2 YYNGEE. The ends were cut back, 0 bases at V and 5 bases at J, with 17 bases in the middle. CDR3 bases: TGTGCCAGCAGCGTAGCGGGGATGAATGAATGGGAGACCCAGTACTTC. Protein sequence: CASSVAGMNEWETQYF.